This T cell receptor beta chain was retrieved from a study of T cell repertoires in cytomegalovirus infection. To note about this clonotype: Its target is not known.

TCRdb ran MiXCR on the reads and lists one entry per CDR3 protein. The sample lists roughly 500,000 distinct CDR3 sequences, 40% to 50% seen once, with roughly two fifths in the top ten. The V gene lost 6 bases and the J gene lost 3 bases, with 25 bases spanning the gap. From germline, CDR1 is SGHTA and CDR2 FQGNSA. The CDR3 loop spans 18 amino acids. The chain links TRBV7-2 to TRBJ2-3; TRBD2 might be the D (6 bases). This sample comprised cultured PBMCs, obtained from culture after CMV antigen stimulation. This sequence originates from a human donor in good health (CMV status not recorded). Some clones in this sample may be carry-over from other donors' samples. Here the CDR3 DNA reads TGTGCCAGCAGAAAAAGGGCGGGTAGGGGACTGTTTACAGATACGCAGTATTTT. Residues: CASRKRAGRGLFTDTQYF. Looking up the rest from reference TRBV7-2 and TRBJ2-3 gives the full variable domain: GAGVSQSPSNKVTEKGKDVELRCDPISGHTALYWYRQSLGQGLEFLIYFQGNSAPDKSGLPSDRFSAERTGGSVSTLTIQRTQQEDSAVYLCASRKRAGRGLFTDTQYFGPGTRLTVL.